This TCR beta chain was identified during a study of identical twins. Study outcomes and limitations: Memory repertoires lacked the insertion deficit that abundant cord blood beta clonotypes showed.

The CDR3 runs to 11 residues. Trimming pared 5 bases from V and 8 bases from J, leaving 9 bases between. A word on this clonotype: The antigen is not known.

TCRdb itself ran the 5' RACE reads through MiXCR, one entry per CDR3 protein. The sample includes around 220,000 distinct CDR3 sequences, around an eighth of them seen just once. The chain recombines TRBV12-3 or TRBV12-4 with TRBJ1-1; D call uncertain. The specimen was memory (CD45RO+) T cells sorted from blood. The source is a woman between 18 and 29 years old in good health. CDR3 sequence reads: CASSGLAEAFF. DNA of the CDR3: TGTGCCAGCAGTGGGTTGGCGGAAGCTTTCTTT.